The T cell receptor (beta chain) described here comes from a study of blood T cell repertoires in COVID-19. Study at large: T cells, B-cell-depleted T cells, or PBMCs supplied cDNA or gDNA.

Per the original methods: Cell counts per sample came from amplifying reference gene primers. Some clones are missing from TCRdb's copy, which holds only in-frame ones; the method was immunoSEQ multiplex PCR. Clone size and V and J calls were adopted from that table, with D and trimming inferred from the DNA. The sample lists under 4,500 clones; 65% to 85% were seen once. This sequence was found in a human donor in a cohort sampled during active COVID-19. The sample comprised peripheral blood.

The CDR3: CASRDRGPQPQHF. In nucleotides, the CDR3 is TGTGCCAGCAGAGACAGGGGCCCGCAGCCCCAGCATTTT. The chain employs TRBV6-5 and TRBJ1-5; TRBD1 aligns across 8 bases. J gave up 7 bases and V 6 bases, and 5 bases lay outside the gene matches. The CDR3 length is 13 residues. Germline-derived CDR1 and CDR2 are MNHEY and SVGAGI.